The next 5 T cell receptor beta chains were all read from a single sample in a study of blood T cell repertoires in COVID-19. Assay used: immunoSEQ multiplex PCR; TCRdb lists only in-frame clones, some missing. The sample records about 20,000 clones, approximately 81% being singletons. Sequencing used peripheral blood. These receptors all stem from a human donor with active COVID-19. The donor label of this sample is uncertain.

The chain links TRBV27 to TRBJ2-5; 12 bases map to TRBD2. Germline-derived CDR1 and CDR2 are MNHEY and SMNVEV (reference sequence). The V gene end was trimmed by 5 bases and the J gene end by 4 bases; junction bases not matched to a gene: 5. The CDR3 totals 15 residues. CDR3 region: CASSPPGLAGETQYF. Here the CDR3 DNA reads TGTGCCAGCAGTCCTCCGGGACTAGCGGGAGAGACCCAGTACTTC.

This clone was observed a few times. The rearrangement uses TRBV18 and TRBJ1-2; TRBD1 is a possible D gene (6 bases). In germline, CDR1 is KGHSH, CDR2 LQKENI. Trimming stripped 4 bases from V and 4 bases from J, with 22 bases between. The CDR3 extends over 17 amino acids. The CDR3 DNA reads TGTGCCAGCTCACAGCTCCGGGACACCCGGACCTCCTATGGCTACACCTTC. Residues: CASSQLRDTRTSYGYTF.

This sequence joins TRBV6-2 or TRBV6-3 and TRBJ2-1; TRBD2 agrees at 7 bases. CDR3 size: 15 residues. With V trimmed by 2 bases and J by 6 bases, 7 bases remained unmatched. Germline-derived CDR1 and CDR2 are MNHEY and SVGEGT. CDR3 sequence reads: CASSYQAGAGNEQFF. The CDR3 region has the DNA TGTGCCAGCAGTTACCAGGCGGGAGCGGGCAATGAGCAGTTCTTC.

The rearrangement links TRBV6-2 or TRBV6-3 to TRBJ2-7; 10 bases match TRBD1. Germline CDR1 and CDR2: MNHEY and SVGEGT. V lost 2 bases and J lost 4; bases outside the gene matches: 5. CDR3 size: 15 residues. The CDR3 protein is CASSYHRDRGYEQYF. For the CDR3, the DNA is TGTGCCAGCAGTTACCACCGGGACAGGGGTTACGAGCAGTACTTC.

The rearrangement uses TRBV5-1 and TRBJ1-2; the match to TRBD1 covers 7 bases. Germline loops: CDR1 SGHRS, CDR2 YFSETQ. V shed 4 bases, J shed 1 base, and the junction held 10 bases outside the gene matches. The CDR3 has 16 residues. CDR3 region: CASSPGTASRNYGYTF. The DNA for the CDR3 is TGCGCCAGCAGCCCCGGGACAGCCAGTCGTAACTATGGCTACACCTTC.